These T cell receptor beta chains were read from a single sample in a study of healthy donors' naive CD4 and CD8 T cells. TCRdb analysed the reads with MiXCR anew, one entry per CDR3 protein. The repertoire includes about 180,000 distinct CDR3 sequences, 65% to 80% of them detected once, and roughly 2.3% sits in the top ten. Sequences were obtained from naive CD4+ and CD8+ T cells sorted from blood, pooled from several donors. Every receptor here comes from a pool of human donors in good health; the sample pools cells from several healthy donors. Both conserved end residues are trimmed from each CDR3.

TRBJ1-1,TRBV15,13,ATSRVTAQATEAF
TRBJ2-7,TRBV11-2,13,ASSLEAGSSYEQY
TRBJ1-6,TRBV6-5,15,ASSYSSTGASGSPLH
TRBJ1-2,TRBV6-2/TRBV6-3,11,ASSYGTNYGYT
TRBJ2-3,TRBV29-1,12,SVTRTSGRDTQY
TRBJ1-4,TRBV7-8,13,ASRRQGATNEKLF
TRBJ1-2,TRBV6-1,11,ASSALANYGYT
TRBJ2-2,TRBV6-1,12,ASGGREYTGELF
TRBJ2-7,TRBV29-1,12,SGRSQGTSYEQY
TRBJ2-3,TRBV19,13,ASRLAGDGTDTQY
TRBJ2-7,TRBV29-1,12,SVDKGTDTYEQY
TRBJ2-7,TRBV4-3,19,ASSQEIPGGSGSRGGIEQY
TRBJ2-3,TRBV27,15,ASSSARLAGRTDTQY
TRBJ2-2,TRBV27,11,ASSAVNTGELF
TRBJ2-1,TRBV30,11,AWSLSIMDEQF
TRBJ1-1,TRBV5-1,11,ASSSSPVTEAF
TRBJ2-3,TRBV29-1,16,SVRKVAGGPGGTDTQY
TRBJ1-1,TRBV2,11,ASRLQGLGEAF
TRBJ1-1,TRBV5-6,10,ASSLQNTEAF
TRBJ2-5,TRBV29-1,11,SATLADQETQY
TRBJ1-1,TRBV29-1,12,SVVRDSRNTEAF
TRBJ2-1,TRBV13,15,ASSQGYGGARYNEQF
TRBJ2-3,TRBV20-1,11,SALVAGRNTQY
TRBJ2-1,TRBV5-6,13,ASSLPRPGGGEQF